This T cell receptor (beta chain) stems from a study of sequential checkpoint blockade in melanoma. Overall study: First-line arms were nivolumab then ipilimumab, or the reverse, randomized 1:1. Both treatment sequences were followed by maintenance nivolumab.

Sequencing used immunoSEQ multiplex PCR; TCRdb keeps in-frame clones, though not all of them. The sample carries about 17,000 clones, 67% recorded once. The treatment denotes: randomized to nivolumab then ipilimumab (arm A) or the reverse (arm B). No patient had prior DNA-damaging chemotherapy. Germline V CDR1 and CDR2: ENHRY, SYGVKD. This CDR3 has 13 residues. Between the trimmed V and J ends, which lost 7 bases and 3 bases, there was a span of 12 bases. Material: CD8+ T cells sorted from blood (inferred from file names), obtained from a patient given nivolumab and ipilimumab in sequence. V and J are TRBV10-3 and TRBJ1-1, with D possibly TRBD1 on 5 matching bases. The TCR sequence derives from a human donor with melanoma. CDR3 loop: CAINGGLDTEAFF. The CDR3 region has the DNA TGTGCCATCAACGGGGGTCTAGACACTGAAGCTTTCTTT.